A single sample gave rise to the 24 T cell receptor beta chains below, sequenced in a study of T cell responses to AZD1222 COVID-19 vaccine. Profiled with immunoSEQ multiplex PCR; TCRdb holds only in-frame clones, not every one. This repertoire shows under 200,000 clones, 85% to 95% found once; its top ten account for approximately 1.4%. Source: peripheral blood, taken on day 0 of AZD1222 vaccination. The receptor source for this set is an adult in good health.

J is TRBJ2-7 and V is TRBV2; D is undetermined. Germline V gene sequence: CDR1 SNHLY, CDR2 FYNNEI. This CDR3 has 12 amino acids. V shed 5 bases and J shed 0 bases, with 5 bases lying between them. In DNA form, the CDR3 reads TGTGCCAGCAGTCCAATCTCCTACGAGCAGTACTTC. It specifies CASSPISYEQYF.

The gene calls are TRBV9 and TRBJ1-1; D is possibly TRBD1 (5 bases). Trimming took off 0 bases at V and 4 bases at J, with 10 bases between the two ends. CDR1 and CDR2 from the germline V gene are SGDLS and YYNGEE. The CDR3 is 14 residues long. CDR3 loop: CASSVVGEGTEAFF. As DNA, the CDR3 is TGTGCCAGCAGCGTAGTGGGGGAGGGCACTGAAGCTTTCTTT.

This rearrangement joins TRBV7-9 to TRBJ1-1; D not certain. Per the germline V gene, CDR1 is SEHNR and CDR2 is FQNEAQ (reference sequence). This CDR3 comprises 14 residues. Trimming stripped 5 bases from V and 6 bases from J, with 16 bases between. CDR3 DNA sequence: TGTGCCAGCAGCCCCGGTGGAGGCTTCGCTGAAGCTTTCTTT. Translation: CASSPGGGFAEAFF. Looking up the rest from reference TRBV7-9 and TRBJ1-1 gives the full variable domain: DTGVSQNPRHKITKRGQNVTFRCDPISEHNRLYWYRQTLGQGPEFLTYFQNEAQLEKSRLLSDRFSAERPKGSFSTLEIQRTEQGDSAMYLCASSPGGGFAEAFFGQGTRLTVV.

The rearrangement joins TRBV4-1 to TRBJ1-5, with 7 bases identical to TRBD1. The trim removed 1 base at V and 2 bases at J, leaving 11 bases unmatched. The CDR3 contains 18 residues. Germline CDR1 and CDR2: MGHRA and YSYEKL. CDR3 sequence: CASSQVTTQGRGNQPQHF. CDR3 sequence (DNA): TGCGCCAGCAGCCAAGTCACAACACAGGGGCGAGGCAATCAGCCCCAGCATTTT.

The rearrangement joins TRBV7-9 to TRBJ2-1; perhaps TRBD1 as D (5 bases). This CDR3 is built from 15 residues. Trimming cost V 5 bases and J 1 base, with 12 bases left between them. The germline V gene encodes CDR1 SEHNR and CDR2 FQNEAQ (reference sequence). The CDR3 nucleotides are TGTGCCAGCAGCACAACAGGTTCTTCCTACAATGAGCAGTTCTTC. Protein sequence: CASSTTGSSYNEQFF.

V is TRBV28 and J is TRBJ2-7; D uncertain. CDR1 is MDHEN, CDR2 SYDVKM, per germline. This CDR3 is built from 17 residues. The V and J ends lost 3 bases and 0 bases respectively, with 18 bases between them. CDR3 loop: CASSFRLDTRISYEQYF. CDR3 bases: TGTGCCAGCAGTTTCCGCCTCGACACCAGAATCTCCTACGAGCAGTACTTC.

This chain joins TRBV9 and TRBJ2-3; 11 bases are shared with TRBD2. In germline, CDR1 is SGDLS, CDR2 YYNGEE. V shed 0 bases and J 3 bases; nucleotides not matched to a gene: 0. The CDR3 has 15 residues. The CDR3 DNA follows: TGTGCCAGCAGCGTAGCTAGCGGGGGGACAGATACGCAGTATTTT. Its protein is CASSVASGGTDTQYF.

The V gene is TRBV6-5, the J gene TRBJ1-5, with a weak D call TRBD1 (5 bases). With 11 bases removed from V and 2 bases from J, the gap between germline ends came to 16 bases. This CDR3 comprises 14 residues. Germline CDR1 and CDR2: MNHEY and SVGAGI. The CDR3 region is CAANPAGGNQPQHF. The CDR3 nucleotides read TGTGCCGCAAACCCAGCGGGGGGCAATCAGCCCCAGCATTTT.

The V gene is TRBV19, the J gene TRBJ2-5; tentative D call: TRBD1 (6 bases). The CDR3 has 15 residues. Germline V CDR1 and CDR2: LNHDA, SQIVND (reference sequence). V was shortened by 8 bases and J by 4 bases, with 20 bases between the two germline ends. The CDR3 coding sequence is TGTGCCAGTGCGACGTGGGGGCGCGGAGGAGAGACCCAGTACTTC. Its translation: CASATWGRGGETQYF.

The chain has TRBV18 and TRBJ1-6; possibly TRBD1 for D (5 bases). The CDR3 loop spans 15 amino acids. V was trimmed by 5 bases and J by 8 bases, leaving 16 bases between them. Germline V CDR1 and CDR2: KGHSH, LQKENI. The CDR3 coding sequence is TGTGCCAGCTCATACGGGGAGACAGTCTATTCACCCCTCCACTTT. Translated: CASSYGETVYSPLHF.

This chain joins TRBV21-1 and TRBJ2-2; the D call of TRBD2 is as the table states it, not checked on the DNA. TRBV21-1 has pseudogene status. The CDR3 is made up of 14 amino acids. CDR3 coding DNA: TGTGCCAGCCGGTATGGGGGGGACACCGGGGAGCTGTTTTTT. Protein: CASRYGGDTGELFF.

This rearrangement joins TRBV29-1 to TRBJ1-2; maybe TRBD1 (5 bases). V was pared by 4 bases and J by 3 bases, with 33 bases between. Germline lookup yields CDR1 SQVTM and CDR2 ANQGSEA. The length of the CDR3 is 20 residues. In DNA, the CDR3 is TGCAGCGTTGTGGGCCCGGGGGTCGGTCGCGGGGCCGGACTACACTATGGCTACACCTTC. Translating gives CSVVGPGVGRGAGLHYGYTF.

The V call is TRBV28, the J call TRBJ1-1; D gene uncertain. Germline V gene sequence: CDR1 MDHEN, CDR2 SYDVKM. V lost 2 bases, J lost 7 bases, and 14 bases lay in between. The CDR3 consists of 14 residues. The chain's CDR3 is CASSLKGMGSEAFF. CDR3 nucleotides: TGTGCCAGCAGTTTAAAGGGTATGGGGAGTGAAGCTTTCTTT. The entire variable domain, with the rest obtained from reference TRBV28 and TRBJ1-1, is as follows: DVKVTQSSRYLVKRTGEKVFLECVQDMDHENMFWYRQDPGLGLRLIYFSYDVKMKEKGDIPEGYSVSREKKERFSLILESASTNQTSMYLCASSLKGMGSEAFFGQGTRLTVV.

The CDR3: CASSIDRAHNNEKLFF. CDR3 in DNA: TGTGCCAGTAGTATAGATCGGGCACACAACAATGAAAAACTGTTTTTT. J is TRBJ1-4 and V is TRBV19, with D unclear. Trimming shortened V by 0 bases and J by 5 bases, and 13 bases separated the two germline ends. This CDR3 spans 16 amino acids. CDR1 is LNHDA and CDR2 is SQIVND in the germline V gene (reference sequence).

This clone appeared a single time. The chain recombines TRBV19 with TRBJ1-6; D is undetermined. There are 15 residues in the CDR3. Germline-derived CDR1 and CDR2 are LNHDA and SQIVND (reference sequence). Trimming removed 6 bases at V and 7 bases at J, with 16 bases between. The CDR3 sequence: CASSRGNQENSPLHF. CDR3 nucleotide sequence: TGTGCCAGTAGCCGAGGTAACCAGGAAAATTCACCCCTCCACTTT.

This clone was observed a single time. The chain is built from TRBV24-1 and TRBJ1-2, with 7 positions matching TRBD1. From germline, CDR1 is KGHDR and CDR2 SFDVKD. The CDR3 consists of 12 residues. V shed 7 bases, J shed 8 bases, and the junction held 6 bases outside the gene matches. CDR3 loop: CATSRQGGGYTF. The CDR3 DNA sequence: TGTGCCACCAGCCGACAGGGAGGCGGCTACACCTTC.

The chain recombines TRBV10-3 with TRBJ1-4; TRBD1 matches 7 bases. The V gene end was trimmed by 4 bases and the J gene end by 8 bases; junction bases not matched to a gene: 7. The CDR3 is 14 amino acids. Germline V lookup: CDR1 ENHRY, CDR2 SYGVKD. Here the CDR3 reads CAISGGGAEEKLFF. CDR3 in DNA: TGTGCCATCAGTGGAGGGGGCGCCGAAGAAAAACTGTTTTTT.

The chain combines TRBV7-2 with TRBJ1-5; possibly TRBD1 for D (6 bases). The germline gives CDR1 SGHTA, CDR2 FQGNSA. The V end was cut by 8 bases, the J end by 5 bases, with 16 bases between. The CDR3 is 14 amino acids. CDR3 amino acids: CASGPGELDQPQHF. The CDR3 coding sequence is TGTGCCAGCGGTCCAGGGGAATTAGATCAGCCCCAGCATTTT.

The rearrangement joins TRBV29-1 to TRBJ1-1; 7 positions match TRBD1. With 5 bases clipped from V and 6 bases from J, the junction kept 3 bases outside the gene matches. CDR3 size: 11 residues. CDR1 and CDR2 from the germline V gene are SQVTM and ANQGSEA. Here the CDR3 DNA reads TGCAGCGTTACAGGGGCCGCTGAAGCTTTCTTT. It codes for CSVTGAAEAFF. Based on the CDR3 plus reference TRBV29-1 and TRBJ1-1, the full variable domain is SAVISQKPSRDICQRGTSLTIQCQVDSQVTMMFWYRQQPGQSLTLIATANQGSEATYESGFVIDKFPISRPNLTFSTLTVSNMSPEDSSIYLCSVTGAAEAFFGQGTRLTVV.

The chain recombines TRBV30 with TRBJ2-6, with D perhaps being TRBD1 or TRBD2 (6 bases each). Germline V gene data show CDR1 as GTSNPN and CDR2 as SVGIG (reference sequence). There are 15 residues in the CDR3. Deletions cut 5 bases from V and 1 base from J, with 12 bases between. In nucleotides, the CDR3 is TGTGCCTGGGGGGGCGGAGGGTCTGGGGCCAACGTCCTGACTTTC. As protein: CAWGGGGSGANVLTF.

The CDR3 DNA reads TGTGCCAGCAGCTCCAGGAGGGCAGGGGTCTCCTACGAGCAGTACTTC. Protein: CASSSRRAGVSYEQYF. This chain connects TRBV7-2 to TRBJ2-7, with D perhaps given as TRBD1 or TRBD2 (6 bases each). The V gene lost 4 bases and the J gene lost 0 bases, with 16 bases spanning the gap. The germline CDR1 and CDR2 sequences are SGHTA and FQGNSA. The CDR3 has 16 amino acids.

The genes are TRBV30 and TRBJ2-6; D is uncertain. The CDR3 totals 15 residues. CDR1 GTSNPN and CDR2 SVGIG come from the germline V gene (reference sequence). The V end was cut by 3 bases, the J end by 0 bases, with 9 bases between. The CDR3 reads CAWSSVGSGANVLTF. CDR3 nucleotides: TGTGCCTGGAGCTCAGTCGGCTCTGGGGCCAACGTCCTGACTTTC.

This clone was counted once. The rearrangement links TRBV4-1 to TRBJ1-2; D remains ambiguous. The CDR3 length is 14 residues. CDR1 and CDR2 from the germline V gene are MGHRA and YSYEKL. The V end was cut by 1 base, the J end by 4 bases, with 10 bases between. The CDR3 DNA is TGCGCCAGCAGCCAAGTGACGGCCTCCTATGGCTACACCTTC. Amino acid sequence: CASSQVTASYGYTF.

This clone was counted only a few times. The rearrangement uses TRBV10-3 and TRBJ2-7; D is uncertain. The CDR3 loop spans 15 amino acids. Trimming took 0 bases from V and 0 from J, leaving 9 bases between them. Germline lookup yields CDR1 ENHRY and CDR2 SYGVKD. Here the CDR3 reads CAISESGGSSYEQYF. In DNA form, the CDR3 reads TGTGCCATCAGTGAGTCGGGCGGCAGCTCCTACGAGCAGTACTTC.